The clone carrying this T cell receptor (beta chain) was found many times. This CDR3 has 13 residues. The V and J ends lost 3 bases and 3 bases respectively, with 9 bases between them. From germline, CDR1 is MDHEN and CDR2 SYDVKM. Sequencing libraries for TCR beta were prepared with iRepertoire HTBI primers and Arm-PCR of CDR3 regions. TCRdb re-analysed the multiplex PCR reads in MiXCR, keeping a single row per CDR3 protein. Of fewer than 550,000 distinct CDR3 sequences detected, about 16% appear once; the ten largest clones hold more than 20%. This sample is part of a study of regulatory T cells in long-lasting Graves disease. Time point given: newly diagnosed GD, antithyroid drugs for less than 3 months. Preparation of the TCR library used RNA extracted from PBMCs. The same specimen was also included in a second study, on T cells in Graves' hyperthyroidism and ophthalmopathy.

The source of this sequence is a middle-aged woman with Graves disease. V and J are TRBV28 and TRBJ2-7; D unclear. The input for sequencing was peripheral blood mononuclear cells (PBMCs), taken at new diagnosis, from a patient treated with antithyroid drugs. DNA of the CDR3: TGTGCCAGCAGTTTGGATTCAGACTACGAGCAGTACTTC. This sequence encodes CASSLDSDYEQYF.